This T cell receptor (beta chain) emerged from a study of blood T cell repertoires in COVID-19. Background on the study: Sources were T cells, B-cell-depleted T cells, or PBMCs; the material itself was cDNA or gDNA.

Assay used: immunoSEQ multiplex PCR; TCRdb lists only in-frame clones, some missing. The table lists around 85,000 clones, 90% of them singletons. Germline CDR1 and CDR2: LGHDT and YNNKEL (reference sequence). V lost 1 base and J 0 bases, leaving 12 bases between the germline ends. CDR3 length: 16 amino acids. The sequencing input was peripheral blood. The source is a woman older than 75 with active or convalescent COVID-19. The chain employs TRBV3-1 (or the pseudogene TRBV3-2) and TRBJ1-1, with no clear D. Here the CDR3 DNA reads TGTGCCAGCAGCCAAGGCGGCGGGAATATGAACACTGAAGCTTTCTTT. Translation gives CASSQGGGNMNTEAFF.